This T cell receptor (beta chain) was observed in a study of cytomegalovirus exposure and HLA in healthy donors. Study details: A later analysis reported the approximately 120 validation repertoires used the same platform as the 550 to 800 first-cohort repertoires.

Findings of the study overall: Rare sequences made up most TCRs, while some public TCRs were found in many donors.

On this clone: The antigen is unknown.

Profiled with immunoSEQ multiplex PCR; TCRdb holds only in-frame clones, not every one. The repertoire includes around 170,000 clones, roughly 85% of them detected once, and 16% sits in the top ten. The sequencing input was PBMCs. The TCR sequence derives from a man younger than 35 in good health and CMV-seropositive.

This CDR3 is CATLMLAAQGTGELFF. DNA for the CDR3: TGTGCCACCTTGATGTTAGCGGCTCAGGGCACCGGGGAGCTGTTTTTT. The V gene is TRBV27, the J gene TRBJ2-2, with D possibly matching TRBD2 (6 bases). Germline-derived CDR1 and CDR2 are MNHEY and SMNVEV (reference sequence). CDR3 length: 16 residues. The V gene lost 10 bases and the J gene lost 4 bases, with 22 bases spanning the gap.